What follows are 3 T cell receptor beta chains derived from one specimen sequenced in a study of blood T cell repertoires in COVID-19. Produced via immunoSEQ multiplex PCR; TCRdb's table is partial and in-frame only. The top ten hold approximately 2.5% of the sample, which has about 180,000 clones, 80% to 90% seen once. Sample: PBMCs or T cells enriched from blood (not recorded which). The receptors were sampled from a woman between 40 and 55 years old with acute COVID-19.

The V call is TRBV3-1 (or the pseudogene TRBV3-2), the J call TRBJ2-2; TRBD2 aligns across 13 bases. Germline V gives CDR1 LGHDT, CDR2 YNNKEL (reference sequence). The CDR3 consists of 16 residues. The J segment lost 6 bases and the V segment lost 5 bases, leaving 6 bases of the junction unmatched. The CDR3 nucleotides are TGTGCCAGCAGCTCACTAGCGGGAGGGCCGGCCGGGGAGCTGTTTTTT. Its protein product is CASSSLAGGPAGELFF.

CDR3 nucleotides: TGTGCCAGCAGCCCTTTTAGCGGGGGGCTGACCACGGATACGCAGTATTTT. Translation gives CASSPFSGGLTTDTQYF. The chain carries TRBV9 and TRBJ2-3; TRBD2 aligns across 10 bases. The CDR3 is made up of 17 amino acids. Losses at the gene ends were 4 bases for V and 6 bases for J; bases not matched to a gene: 14. In germline, CDR1 is SGDLS, CDR2 YYNGEE. Combining the CDR3 with reference TRBV9 and TRBJ2-3 gives the whole variable domain DSGVTQTPKHLITATGQRVTLRCSPRSGDLSVYWYQQSLDQGLQFLIQYYNGEERAKGNILERFSAQQFPDLHSELNLSSLELGDSALYFCASSPFSGGLTTDTQYFGPGTRLTVL.

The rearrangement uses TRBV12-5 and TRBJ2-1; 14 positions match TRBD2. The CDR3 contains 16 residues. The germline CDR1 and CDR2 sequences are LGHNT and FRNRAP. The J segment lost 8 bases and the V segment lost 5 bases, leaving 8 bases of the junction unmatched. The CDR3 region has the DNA TGTGCTAGTGGTCCCGGACTAGCGGGGGGCCTTCATGAGCAGTTCTTC. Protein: CASGPGLAGGLHEQFF.